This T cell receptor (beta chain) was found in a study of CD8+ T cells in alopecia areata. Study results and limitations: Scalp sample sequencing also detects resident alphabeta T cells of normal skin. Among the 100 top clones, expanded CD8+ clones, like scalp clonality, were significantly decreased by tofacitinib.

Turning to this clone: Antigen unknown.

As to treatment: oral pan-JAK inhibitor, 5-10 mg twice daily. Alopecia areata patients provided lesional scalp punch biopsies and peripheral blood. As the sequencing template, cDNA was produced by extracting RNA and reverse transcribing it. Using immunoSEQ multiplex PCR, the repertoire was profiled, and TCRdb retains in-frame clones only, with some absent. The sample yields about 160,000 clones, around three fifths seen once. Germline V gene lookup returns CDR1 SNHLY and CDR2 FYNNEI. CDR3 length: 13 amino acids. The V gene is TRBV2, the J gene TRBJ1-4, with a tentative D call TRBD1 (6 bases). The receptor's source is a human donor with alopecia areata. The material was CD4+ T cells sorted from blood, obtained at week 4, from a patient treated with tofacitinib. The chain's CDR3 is CAGGTTLGVELFF. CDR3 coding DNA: TGTGCAGGGGGGACAACCCTCGGAGTGGAACTGTTTTTT.